In this sample, the clone carrying this T cell receptor beta chain turned up a few times. Its antigen is currently unknown. The sample comes from a study of beta chain features in type 1 diabetes. Study summary: Investigators examined 85 million to 110 million sorted cells across all samples. Whole-study findings and limits: Still unanswered here is whether HLA type influences TCRB rearrangement.

As every portion of the isolated RNA was reverse transcribed, the sequencing read expressed TCRB transcripts. Sequencing of naive, central memory and regulatory T cell samples gave an average of about 3.9 million reads. The table came from immunoSEQ multiplex PCR; TCRdb's copy has only in-frame clones and leaves some out. This sample has almost 250,000 clones, with around 14% found just once. J was trimmed by 4 bases and V by 3 bases; bases with no gene match: 6. This CDR3 region has 15 residues. Germline CDR1 SGDLS, CDR2 YYNGEE. This sequence originates from a woman aged 40-49 years in good health. Sequences were obtained from naive CD4+ T cells from blood. The V call is TRBV9, the J call TRBJ2-2; 7 bases agree with TRBD2. The CDR3 DNA sequence: TGTGCCAGCAGCGAGAGGACTAGTGCCACCGGGGAGCTGTTTTTT. Its protein product is CASSERTSATGELFF.